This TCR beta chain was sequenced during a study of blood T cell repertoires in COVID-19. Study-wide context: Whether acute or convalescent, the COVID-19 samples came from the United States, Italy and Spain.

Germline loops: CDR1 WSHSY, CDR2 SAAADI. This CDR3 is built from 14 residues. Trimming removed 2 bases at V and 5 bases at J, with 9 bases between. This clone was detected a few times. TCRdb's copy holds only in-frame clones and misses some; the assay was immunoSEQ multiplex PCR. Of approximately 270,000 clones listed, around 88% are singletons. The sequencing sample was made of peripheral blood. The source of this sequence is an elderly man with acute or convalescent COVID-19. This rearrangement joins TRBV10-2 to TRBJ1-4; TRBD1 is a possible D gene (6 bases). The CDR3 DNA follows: TGCGCCAGCAGTGAGGACAGGACGAATGAAAAACTGTTTTTT. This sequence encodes CASSEDRTNEKLFF.